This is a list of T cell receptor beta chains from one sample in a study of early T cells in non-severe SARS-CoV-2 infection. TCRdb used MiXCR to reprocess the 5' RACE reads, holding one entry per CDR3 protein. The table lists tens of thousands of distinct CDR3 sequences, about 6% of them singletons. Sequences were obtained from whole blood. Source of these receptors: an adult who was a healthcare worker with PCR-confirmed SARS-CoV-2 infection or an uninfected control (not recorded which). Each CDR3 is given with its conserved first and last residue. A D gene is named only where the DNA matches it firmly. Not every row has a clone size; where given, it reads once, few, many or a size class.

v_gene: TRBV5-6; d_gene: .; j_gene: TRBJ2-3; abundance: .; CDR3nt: TGTGCCAGCAGCCCAGTCCGGGTTGGGGGTAAAGATACGCAGTATTTT; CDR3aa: CASSPVRVGGKDTQYF
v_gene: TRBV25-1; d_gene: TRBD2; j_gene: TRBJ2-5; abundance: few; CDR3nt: TGTGCCAGCAGTGCCAAACTAGCGTCGGAGACCCAGTACTTC; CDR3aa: CASSAKLASETQYF
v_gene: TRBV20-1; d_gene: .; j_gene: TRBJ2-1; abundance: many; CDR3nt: TGCAGTGCTAGAGGGGGACGGGACAATGAGCAGTTCTTC; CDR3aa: CSARGGRDNEQFF
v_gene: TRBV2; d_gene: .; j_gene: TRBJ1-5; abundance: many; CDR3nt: TGTGCCAGCAGTGAAGGTAGCAATCAGCCCCAGCATTTT; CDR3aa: CASSEGSNQPQHF
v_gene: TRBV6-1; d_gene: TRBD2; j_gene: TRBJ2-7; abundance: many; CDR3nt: TGTGCCAGCAATCCCAGCGGGACCTCCTACGAGCAGTACTTC; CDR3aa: CASNPSGTSYEQYF
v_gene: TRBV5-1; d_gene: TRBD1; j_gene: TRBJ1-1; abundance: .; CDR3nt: TGCGCCAGCAGCTTAACGACCGGGACAGGTAACACTGAAGCTTTGTTT; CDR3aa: CASSLTTGTGNTEALF
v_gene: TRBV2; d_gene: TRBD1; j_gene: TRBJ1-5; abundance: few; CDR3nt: TGTGCCAGCACCCCGACAGGGGTACCCAATCAGCCCCAGCATTTT; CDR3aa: CASTPTGVPNQPQHF
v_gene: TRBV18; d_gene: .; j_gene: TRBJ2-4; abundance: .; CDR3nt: TGTGCCAGCTCACCCGTCGCCTCGGAAAACATTCAGTACTTC; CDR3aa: CASSPVASENIQYF
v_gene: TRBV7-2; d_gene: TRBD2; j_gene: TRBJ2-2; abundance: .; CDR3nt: TGTGCCAGCAGCTTAAGGGTAGCGGGGACCGGGGAGCTGTTTTTT; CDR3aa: CASSLRVAGTGELFF
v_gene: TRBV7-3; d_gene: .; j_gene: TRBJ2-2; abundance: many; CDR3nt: TGTGCCAGCAGCTCCAGGCTCCCGATGAACACCGGGGAGCTGTTTTTT; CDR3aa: CASSSRLPMNTGELFF
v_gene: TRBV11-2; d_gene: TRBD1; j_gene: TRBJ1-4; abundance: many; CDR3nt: TGTGCCAGCAGCACAAGACAGGGAGGTAGAAGTGATGAAAAACTGTTTTTT; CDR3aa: CASSTRQGGRSDEKLFF
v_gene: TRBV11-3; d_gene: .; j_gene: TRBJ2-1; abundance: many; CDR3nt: TGTGCCAGCAGCGCCCGGGGGAATGAGCAGTTCTTC; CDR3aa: CASSARGNEQFF
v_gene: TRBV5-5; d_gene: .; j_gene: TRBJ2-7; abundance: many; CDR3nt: TGTGCCAGCAGCTTGATAACGGCCTCCTACGAGCAGTACTTC; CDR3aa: CASSLITASYEQYF
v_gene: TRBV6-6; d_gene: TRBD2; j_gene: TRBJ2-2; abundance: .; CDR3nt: TGTGCCAGCAGTTACCAAATAGGGACTAGCGGTAACACCGGGGAGCTGTTTTTT; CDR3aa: CASSYQIGTSGNTGELFF